This T cell receptor beta chain was recorded in a study of blood T cell repertoires in COVID-19. TCRdb keeps only in-frame clones here, not all; method: immunoSEQ multiplex PCR. The sample yields about 110,000 clones, roughly 87% seen once. V gave up 8 bases and J gave up 5 bases; unmatched junction bases: 9. Germline V gives CDR1 MDHEN, CDR2 SYDVKM. This CDR3 spans 15 amino acids. Sequencing was carried out using peripheral blood. The chain recombines TRBV28 with TRBJ2-3; 11 bases align to TRBD1. The clonotype originates from a man aged 50 to 60 with acute or convalescent COVID-19. CDR3 region: CASYKDRGLVDTQYF. In DNA, the CDR3 is TGTGCCAGCTATAAGGACAGGGGGCTTGTAGATACGCAGTATTTT.